Below are 12 T cell receptor beta chains sequenced from a single sample in a study of blood T cell repertoires in COVID-19. Repertoires were generated with immunoSEQ multiplex PCR, while TCRdb's copy carries only in-frame clones and drops some. The sample has roughly 150,000 clones; approximately 83% are singletons. The sample consisted of PBMCs or T cells enriched from blood (not recorded which). These receptors were obtained from a man between 65 and 85 years old who had been exposed to COVID-19.

V and J are TRBV28 and TRBJ2-7; TRBD1 aligns across 8 bases. The CDR3 covers 18 residues. The V and J ends lost 6 bases and 0 bases, in that order; junction bases with no gene match: 16. Germline CDR1 is MDHEN and CDR2 is SYDVKM. CDR3 amino acids: CASRRTGIYERSSYEQYF. The CDR3 region has the DNA TGTGCCAGCAGGAGGACAGGGATTTACGAGCGGAGCTCCTACGAGCAGTACTTC.

The chain recombines TRBV12-3 or TRBV12-4 with TRBJ1-6; no clear D. V was trimmed by 2 bases and J by 15 bases, leaving 14 bases between them. The CDR3 loop spans 13 amino acids. In DNA form, the CDR3 reads TGTGCCAGCAGTTTATCGGGGTCCGGGGTCCTCCACTTT. Amino acids: CASSLSGSGVLHF.

This clone was found once. The chain joins TRBV6-5 to TRBJ2-5; D is perhaps TRBD1 (6 bases). CDR1 and CDR2 from the germline V gene are MNHEY and SVGAGI. The CDR3 spans 12 residues. Trimming shortened V by 5 bases and J by 5 bases, and 9 bases separated the two germline ends. The CDR3 here is CASSTGWETQYF. CDR3 DNA sequence: TGTGCCAGCAGTACAGGGTGGGAGACCCAGTACTTC.

The chain recombines TRBV7-2 with TRBJ2-5, with 7 bases lining up with TRBD1. The CDR3 runs to 14 residues. The J segment lost 2 bases and the V segment lost 5 bases, leaving 5 bases of the junction unmatched. Looked up from germline, CDR1 is SGHTA and CDR2 is FQGNSA. The CDR3 reads CASSLLTGQETQYF. In DNA form, the CDR3 reads TGTGCCAGCAGCCTGCTGACAGGGCAAGAGACCCAGTACTTC. The complete variable domain, with remaining parts taken from reference TRBV7-2 and TRBJ2-5, reads GAGVSQSPSNKVTEKGKDVELRCDPISGHTALYWYRQSLGQGLEFLIYFQGNSAPDKSGLPSDRFSAERTGGSVSTLTIQRTQQEDSAVYLCASSLLTGQETQYFGPGTRLLVL.

The chain is built from TRBV5-1 and TRBJ1-2, with D possibly being TRBD1 (5 bases). The CDR3 runs 15 residues. Between the trimmed V and J ends, which lost 0 bases and 8 bases, there was a span of 17 bases. Germline V gives CDR1 SGHRS, CDR2 YFSETQ. The CDR3 loop is CASSLEGARGEGYTF. CDR3 bases: TGCGCCAGCAGCTTGGAAGGGGCGCGGGGAGAAGGCTACACCTTC.

The chain uses TRBV6-6 and TRBJ1-4, with D possibly being TRBD1 (6 bases). The germline V and J ends were trimmed by 6 bases and 6 bases, with 17 bases remaining between them. CDR1 is MNHNY, CDR2 SVGAGI, per germline (reference sequence). The CDR3 consists of 15 residues. The CDR3 nucleotides are TGTGCCAGCAGCCGTGACGGGACACCCGATGAAAAACTGTTTTTT. Amino acids: CASSRDGTPDEKLFF.

V gene TRBV7-9 combines with J gene TRBJ2-5, with D possibly being TRBD1 (5 bases). Looked up from germline, CDR1 is SEHNR and CDR2 is FQNEAQ (reference sequence). CDR3 length: 14 amino acids. The V end lost 5 bases, the J end lost 6 bases, and 16 bases lay between the germline ends. The CDR3 here is CASSPQGISQTQYF. The DNA of the CDR3 is TGTGCCAGCAGCCCCCAGGGTATATCGCAGACCCAGTACTTC.

This chain links TRBV9 with TRBJ2-3, with D possibly being TRBD2 (5 bases). V dropped 3 bases and J dropped 3 bases, with 14 bases sitting between them. The CDR3 is 15 residues long. Per the germline V gene, CDR1 is SGDLS and CDR2 is YYNGEE. The CDR3 sequence: CASSATRRVTDTQYF. CDR3 DNA: TGTGCCAGCAGCGCAACAAGGCGGGTAACAGATACGCAGTATTTT.

This rearrangement joins TRBV27 to TRBJ2-7; 9 bases fit TRBD2. This CDR3 contains 19 residues. Germline trimming cut 6 bases from V and 3 bases from J; bases unmatched to any gene: 21. The germline gives CDR1 MNHEY, CDR2 SMNVEV (reference sequence). The CDR3 nucleotides read TGTGCCAGCAGGACTAGTAGAGAGGCGGGAGGGATCCGGGGCTACGAGCAGTACTTC. Its translation is CASRTSREAGGIRGYEQYF.

The chain employs TRBV11-2 and TRBJ2-7; D might be TRBD1 (5 bases). Trimming took 1 base from V and 3 from J, leaving 10 bases between them. This CDR3 has 14 residues. CDR1 is SGHAT and CDR2 is FQNNGV in the germline V gene. The CDR3 DNA is TGTGCCAGCAGCTTAGGGCCCCAGGGCTACGAGCAGTACTTC. This encodes CASSLGPQGYEQYF.

The V and J genes are TRBV19 and TRBJ1-3; TRBD1 matches 8 bases. Losses at the gene ends were 7 bases for V and 6 bases for J; bases not matched to a gene: 11. Germline V gene sequence: CDR1 LNHDA, CDR2 SQIVND (reference sequence). The CDR3 consists of 15 residues. The CDR3: CASTFGTGGANTIYF. The CDR3 DNA sequence: TGTGCCAGTACCTTCGGGACAGGTGGGGCAAACACCATATATTTT.

The V call is TRBV28, the J call TRBJ1-2; 11 bases map to TRBD1. Germline trimming cut 6 bases from V and 3 bases from J; bases unmatched to any gene: 3. Germline CDR1 and CDR2: MDHEN and SYDVKM. The CDR3 is 14 residues long. The CDR3 here is CASSWGQGDYGYTF. The DNA for the CDR3 is TGTGCCAGCAGCTGGGGACAGGGGGACTATGGCTACACCTTC.